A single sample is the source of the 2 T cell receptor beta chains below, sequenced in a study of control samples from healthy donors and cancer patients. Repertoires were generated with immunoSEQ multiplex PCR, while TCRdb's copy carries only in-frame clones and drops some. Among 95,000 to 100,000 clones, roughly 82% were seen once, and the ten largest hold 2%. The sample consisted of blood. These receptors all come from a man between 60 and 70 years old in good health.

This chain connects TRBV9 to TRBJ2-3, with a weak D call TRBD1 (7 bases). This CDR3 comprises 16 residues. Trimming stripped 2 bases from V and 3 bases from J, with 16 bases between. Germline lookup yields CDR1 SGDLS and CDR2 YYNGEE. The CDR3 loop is CASSVGSGGMTDTQYF. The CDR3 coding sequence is TGTGCCAGCAGCGTGGGGTCAGGGGGGATGACAGATACGCAGTATTTT.

CDR3 in amino acids: CASRTVERRTGELFF. Here the CDR3 DNA reads TGTGCCAGTAGGACCGTGGAGCGGCGAACCGGGGAGCTGTTTTTT. The chain couples TRBV19 to TRBJ2-2, with D perhaps matching TRBD2 (5 bases). The CDR3 is made up of 15 amino acids. The V gene lost 6 bases and the J gene lost 5 bases, with 16 bases spanning the gap. Germline V gene data show CDR1 as LNHDA and CDR2 as SQIVND (reference sequence). Variable domain in full (rest from reference TRBV19 and TRBJ2-2): DGGITQSPKYLFRKEGQNVTLSCEQNLNHDAMYWYRQDPGQGLRLIYYSQIVNDFQKGDIAEGYSVSREKKESFPLTVTSAQKNPTAFYLCASRTVERRTGELFFGEGSRLTVL.